These 20 T cell receptor beta chains originate from one sample sequenced in a study of T cells in Graves' hyperthyroidism and ophthalmopathy. Regions amplified from RNA transcripts were the TCR beta CDR3 regions. An initial round of RT-PCR targeting the TCR CDR3 relied on the HTBI primer set. TCRdb redid the calling of the multiplex PCR reads with MiXCR, one entry per CDR3 protein. The profile shows 530,000 or so distinct CDR3 sequences, about 15% of them singletons. The sequenced material came from blood. The receptors were sampled from a young woman with Graves' ophthalmopathy.

This clonotype has ten or more counts. The chain is built from TRBV30 and TRBJ1-1, with 7 positions matching TRBD1. Germline CDR1 and CDR2: GTSNPN and SVGIG (reference sequence). This CDR3 comprises 12 residues. The CDR3 loop is CVTGRGLGEAFF. CDR3 bases: TGTGTAACTGGAAGGGGGCTAGGTGAAGCTTTCTTT.

In its sample, this clonotype was seen many times. The genes are TRBV20-1 and TRBJ1-1; perhaps TRBD1 as D (6 bases). V was clipped by 3 bases and J by 4 bases, with 12 bases between them. CDR3 length: 13 amino acids. Germline-derived CDR1 and CDR2 are DFQATT and SNEGSKA (reference sequence). The DNA of the CDR3 is TGCAGTGCTAGTGGGGGCCTGACCACTGAAGCTTTCTTT. Translating gives CSASGGLTTEAFF.

This clonotype appeared a few times. This sequence joins TRBV11-2 and TRBJ1-5; TRBD1 is a possible D gene (5 bases). The germline V gene has CDR1 SGHAT and CDR2 FQNNGV. CDR3 length: 15 residues. Trimming left V 1 base short and J 6 bases short, with 13 bases between. The CDR3 DNA follows: TGTGCCAGCAGCTTAGCTTGGGGCGCGGGTCAGCCCCAGCATTTT. Translation gives CASSLAWGAGQPQHF.

This clonotype was seen a handful of times. The rearrangement uses TRBV13 and TRBJ1-6, with 7 bases identical to TRBD1. This CDR3 comprises 16 residues. Losses at the gene ends were 5 bases for V and 7 bases for J; bases not matched to a gene: 11. The germline CDR1 and CDR2 sequences are PRHDT and FYEKMQ (reference sequence). The CDR3 here is CASSDPTGSENSPLHF. The DNA for the CDR3 is TGTGCCAGCAGCGACCCGACAGGGAGCGAGAATTCACCCCTCCACTTT.

This clonotype was seen more than once but under ten times. J is TRBJ1-2 and V is TRBV5-1; weak D call: TRBD1 (5 bases). Trimming cost V 7 bases and J 5 bases, with 15 bases left between them. Germline values: CDR1 SGHRS, CDR2 YFSETQ. This CDR3 is built from 13 residues. CDR3 residues: CASLGGDVYGYTF. The CDR3 bases are TGCGCCAGCCTAGGTGGGGACGTTTATGGCTACACCTTC.

This chain connects TRBV4-1 to TRBJ2-1, with D perhaps assigned TRBD1 or TRBD2 (6 bases each). The V end was cut by 2 bases, the J end by 7 bases, with 15 bases between. The CDR3 extends over 15 amino acids. Germline values: CDR1 MGHRA, CDR2 YSYEKL. The CDR3, as DNA: TGCGCCAGCAGCCAACCTCCGGGGGCTCCTAATGAGCAGTTCTTC. This gives the protein CASSQPPGAPNEQFF.

This clonotype was seen ten or more times. The chain has TRBV9 and TRBJ2-7, with 12 bases lining up with TRBD2. Per germline, CDR1 SGDLS and CDR2 YYNGEE. Trimming took 3 bases from V and 5 from J; bases not matched to a gene: 15. This CDR3 region has 18 residues. The CDR3 is CASSAASGRAVSPDEQYF. The DNA for the CDR3 is TGTGCCAGCAGCGCCGCTAGCGGGAGGGCCGTAAGTCCGGACGAGCAGTACTTC.

In its sample, this clonotype was seen a few times. The gene calls are TRBV28 and TRBJ2-1; 9 nucleotides align to TRBD1. CDR3 length: 16 residues. The V segment lost 6 bases and the J segment 0 bases; nucleotides outside the gene matches: 6. Germline V gene lookup returns CDR1 MDHEN and CDR2 SYDVKM. The chain's CDR3 is CASRSQGASSYNEQFF. The CDR3 bases are TGTGCCAGCAGATCACAGGGGGCCAGCTCCTACAATGAGCAGTTCTTC.

The sample holds many counts of this clonotype. This rearrangement joins TRBV3-1 to TRBJ2-7; D remains ambiguous. The CDR3 runs to 11 residues. The germline V gene has CDR1 LGHDT and CDR2 YNNKEL (reference sequence). Trimming cost V 1 base and J 5 bases, with 3 bases left between them. The CDR3 DNA follows: TGTGCCAGCAGCCAAGGTCACGAGCAGTACTTC. Translating gives CASSQGHEQYF.

On this clonotype itself: A clone one base away is much larger, so this may be a read error. The chain joins TRBV10-3 to TRBJ2-5; perhaps TRBD2 as D (5 bases). Germline V lookup: CDR1 ENHRY, CDR2 SYGVKD. The length of the CDR3 is 16 residues. V was cut by 0 bases and J by 1 base, with 12 bases left in between. CDR3 amino acids: CAISESISSLQETQYF. The CDR3 DNA reads TGTGCCATCAGTGAGTCGATTTCTAGCCTCCAAGAGACCCAGTACTTC.

There are many counts of this clonotype. The gene calls are TRBV30 and TRBJ1-4; D is unresolved. The CDR3 has 13 amino acids. V was shortened by 2 bases and J by 7 bases, with 11 bases between the two germline ends. Germline CDR1 GTSNPN, CDR2 SVGIG (reference sequence). CDR3 DNA sequence: TGTGCCTGGAGTTATGGTCCGAGTGAAAAACTGTTTTTT. This encodes CAWSYGPSEKLFF.

Many counts were recorded for this clonotype. The J gene is TRBJ1-1, the V gene TRBV6-1, with unresolved D. V was shortened by 1 base and J by 1 base, with 7 bases between the two germline ends. The CDR3 contains 14 residues. Germline assignment: CDR1 MNHNS and CDR2 SASEGT. The CDR3 here is CASSEVRGNTEAFF. As DNA, the CDR3 is TGTGCCAGCAGTGAAGTAAGAGGGAACACTGAAGCTTTCTTT.

The chain is built from TRBV20-1 and TRBJ2-5; D not resolved. The CDR3 length is 13 residues. The germline CDR1 and CDR2 sequences are DFQATT and SNEGSKA (reference sequence). Trimming took 5 bases from V and 1 from J, leaving 11 bases between them. The CDR3 sequence: CSAGSNPQETQYF. DNA of the CDR3: TGCAGTGCTGGCAGCAACCCCCAAGAGACCCAGTACTTC.

The chain couples TRBV7-9 to TRBJ2-5; D gene ambiguous. Trimming removed 2 bases at V and 3 bases at J, with 7 bases between. There are 13 residues in the CDR3. Germline values: CDR1 SEHNR, CDR2 FQNEAQ (reference sequence). The CDR3 here is CASSLNSKETQYF. The CDR3 DNA is TGTGCCAGCAGCTTAAACAGTAAAGAGACCCAGTACTTC.

This clonotype came up many times. The V gene is TRBV6-1, the J gene TRBJ2-7; the match to TRBD1 covers 8 bases. The ends lost 3 bases at V and 3 bases at J; junction bases unmatched: 1. The germline V gene has CDR1 MNHNS and CDR2 SASEGT. The CDR3 is made up of 13 amino acids. In nucleotides, the CDR3 is TGTGCCAGCAGTGAGACAGGGGTCTACGAGCAGTACTTC. Its protein is CASSETGVYEQYF.

The chain carries TRBV11-2 and TRBJ1-6, with 8 positions matching TRBD1. CDR1 and CDR2 from the germline V gene are SGHAT and FQNNGV. The CDR3 runs 14 residues. V lost 5 bases, J lost 7 bases, and 4 bases stayed unmatched. The DNA of the CDR3 is TGTGCCAGCAGCGCAGGACAGGGAAATTCACCCCTCCACTTT. This encodes CASSAGQGNSPLHF.

This clonotype was observed a single time. For the CDR3, the DNA is TGTGCCAGCAGCCAAGCTAGCGGGGCTCACAATGAGCAGTTCTTC. Its translation is CASSQASGAHNEQFF. V is TRBV3-1 and J is TRBJ2-1, with 9 bases aligning to TRBD2. The CDR3 covers 15 residues. Germline V CDR1 and CDR2: LGHDT, YNNKEL (reference sequence). The V gene end was trimmed by 1 base and the J gene end by 5 bases; junction bases not matched to a gene: 3.

This clonotype was seen many times. The chain is built from TRBV6-1 and TRBJ2-7; 10 bases align to TRBD1. V was pared by 4 bases and J by 1 base, with 4 bases of the junction left unmatched. CDR1 is MNHNS, CDR2 SASEGT, per germline. The CDR3 has 15 residues. The CDR3 protein is CASSGTGGGSYEQYF. The CDR3 DNA follows: TGTGCCAGCAGTGGGACAGGGGGTGGTTCCTACGAGCAGTACTTC.

The table lists this clonotype with many counts. The chain couples TRBV7-9 to TRBJ1-1; D is perhaps TRBD1 (6 bases). The CDR3 spans 15 residues. The germline V and J ends were trimmed by 0 bases and 4 bases, with 12 bases remaining between them. Germline V gives CDR1 SEHNR, CDR2 FQNEAQ (reference sequence). This chain's CDR3 is CASSLAGADGTEAFF. CDR3 sequence (DNA): TGTGCCAGCAGCTTAGCGGGGGCGGACGGCACTGAAGCTTTCTTT.

This clonotype occurred many times. The chain carries TRBV27 and TRBJ2-1; 10 bases match TRBD2. Germline V CDR1 and CDR2: MNHEY, SMNVEV (reference sequence). V was clipped by 4 bases and J by 7 bases; unmatched bases: 7. This CDR3 is built from 15 residues. CDR3 region: CASSSGASGSNEQFF. In nucleotides, the CDR3 is TGTGCCAGCAGTTCGGGGGCTAGCGGGAGTAATGAGCAGTTCTTC.